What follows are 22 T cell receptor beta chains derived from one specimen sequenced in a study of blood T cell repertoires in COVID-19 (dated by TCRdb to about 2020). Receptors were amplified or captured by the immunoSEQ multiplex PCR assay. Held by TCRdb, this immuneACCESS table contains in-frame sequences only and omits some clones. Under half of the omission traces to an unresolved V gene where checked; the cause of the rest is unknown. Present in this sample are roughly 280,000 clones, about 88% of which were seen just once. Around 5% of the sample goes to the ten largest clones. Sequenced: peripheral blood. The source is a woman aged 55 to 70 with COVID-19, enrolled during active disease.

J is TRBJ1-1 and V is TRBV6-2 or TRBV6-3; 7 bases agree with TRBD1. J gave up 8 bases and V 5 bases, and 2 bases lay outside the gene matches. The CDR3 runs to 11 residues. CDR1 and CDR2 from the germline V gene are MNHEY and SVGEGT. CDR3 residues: CASSRQGEAFF. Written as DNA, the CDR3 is TGTGCCAGCAGTCGACAGGGAGAAGCTTTCTTT.

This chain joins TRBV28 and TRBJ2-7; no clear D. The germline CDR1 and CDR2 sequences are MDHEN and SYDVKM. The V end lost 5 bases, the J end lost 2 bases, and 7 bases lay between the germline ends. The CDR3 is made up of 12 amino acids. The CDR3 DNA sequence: TGTGCCAGCAGTAGTTGGCCCTACGAGCAGTACTTC. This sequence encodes CASSSWPYEQYF.

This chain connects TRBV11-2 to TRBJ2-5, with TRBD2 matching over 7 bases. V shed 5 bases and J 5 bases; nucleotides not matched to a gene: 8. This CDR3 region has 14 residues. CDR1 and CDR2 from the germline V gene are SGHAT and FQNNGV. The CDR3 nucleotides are TGTGCCAGCAGCACCATGCGGGGGTCTGAGACCCAGTACTTC. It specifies CASSTMRGSETQYF.

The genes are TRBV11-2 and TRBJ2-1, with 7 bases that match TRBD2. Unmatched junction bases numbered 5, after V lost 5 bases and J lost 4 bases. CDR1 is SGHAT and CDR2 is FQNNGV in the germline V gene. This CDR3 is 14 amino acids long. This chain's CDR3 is CASSRGLTYNEQFF. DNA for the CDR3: TGTGCCAGCAGCCGGGGACTAACTTACAATGAGCAGTTCTTC.

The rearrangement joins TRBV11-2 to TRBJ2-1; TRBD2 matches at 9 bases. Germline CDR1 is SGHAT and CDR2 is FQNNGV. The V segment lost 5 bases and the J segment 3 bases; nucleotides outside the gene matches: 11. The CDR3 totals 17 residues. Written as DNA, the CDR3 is TGTGCCAGCAGCAAGAGTTTAGCGGGGGCACTCTACAATGAGCAGTTCTTC. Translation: CASSKSLAGALYNEQFF. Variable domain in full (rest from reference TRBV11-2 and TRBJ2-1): EAGVAQSPRYKIIEKRQSVAFWCNPISGHATLYWYQQILGQGPKLLIQFQNNGVVDDSQLPKDRFSAERLKGVDSTLKIQPAKLEDSAVYLCASSKSLAGALYNEQFFGPGTRLTVL.

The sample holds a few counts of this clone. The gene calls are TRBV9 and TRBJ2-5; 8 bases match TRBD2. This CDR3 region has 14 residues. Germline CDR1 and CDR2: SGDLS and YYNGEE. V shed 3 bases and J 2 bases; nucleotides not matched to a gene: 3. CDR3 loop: CASSGGGIQETQYF. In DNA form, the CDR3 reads TGTGCCAGCAGCGGCGGGGGGATTCAAGAGACCCAGTACTTC.

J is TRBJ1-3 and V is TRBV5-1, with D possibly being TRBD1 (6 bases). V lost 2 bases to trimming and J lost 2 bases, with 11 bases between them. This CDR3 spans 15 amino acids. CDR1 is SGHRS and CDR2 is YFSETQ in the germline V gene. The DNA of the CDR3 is TGCGCCAGCAGCTTCAGGGGAGGGACTGGAAACACCATATATTTT. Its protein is CASSFRGGTGNTIYF.

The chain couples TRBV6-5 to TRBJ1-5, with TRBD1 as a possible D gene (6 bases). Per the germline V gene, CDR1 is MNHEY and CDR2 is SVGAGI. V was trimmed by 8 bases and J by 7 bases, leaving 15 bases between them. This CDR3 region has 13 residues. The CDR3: CASHRGAGQPQHF. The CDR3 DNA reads TGTGCCAGCCATCGGGGGGCAGGACAGCCCCAGCATTTT.

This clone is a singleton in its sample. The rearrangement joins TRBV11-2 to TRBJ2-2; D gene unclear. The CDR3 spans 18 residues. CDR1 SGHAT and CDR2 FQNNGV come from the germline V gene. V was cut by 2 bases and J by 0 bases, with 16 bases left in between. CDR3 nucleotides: TGTGCCAGCAGCTTATATGTCCGTGCGGTCCCGAACACCGGGGAGCTGTTTTTT. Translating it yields CASSLYVRAVPNTGELFF.

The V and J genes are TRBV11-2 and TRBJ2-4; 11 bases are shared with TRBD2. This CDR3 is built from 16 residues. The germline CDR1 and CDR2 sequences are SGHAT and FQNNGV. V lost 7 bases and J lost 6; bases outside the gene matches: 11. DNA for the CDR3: TGTGCCAGCATCAAGAGGCCTAGCGGGAGGACAAACATTCAGTACTTC. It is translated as CASIKRPSGRTNIQYF.

CDR3 sequence reads: CASRRTGLSGGQPQHF. The CDR3 coding sequence is TGTGCCAGCAGGCGGACAGGGTTAAGTGGCGGACAGCCCCAGCATTTT. The chain uses TRBV27 and TRBJ1-5; 8 bases agree with TRBD1. Germline V lookup: CDR1 MNHEY, CDR2 SMNVEV (reference sequence). The CDR3 runs 16 residues. J gave up 7 bases and V 6 bases, and 14 bases lay outside the gene matches.

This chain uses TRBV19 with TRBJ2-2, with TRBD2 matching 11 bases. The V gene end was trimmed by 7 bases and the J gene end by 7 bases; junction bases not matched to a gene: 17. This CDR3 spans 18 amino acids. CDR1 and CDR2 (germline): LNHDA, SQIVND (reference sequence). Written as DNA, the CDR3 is TGTGCCAGTAATCGAGTCAGGGGCCTAGCGGGAGGTGGCGGGGAGCTGTTTTTT. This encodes CASNRVRGLAGGGGELFF. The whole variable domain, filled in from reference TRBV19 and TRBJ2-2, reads DGGITQSPKYLFRKEGQNVTLSCEQNLNHDAMYWYRQDPGQGLRLIYYSQIVNDFQKGDIAEGYSVSREKKESFPLTVTSAQKNPTAFYLCASNRVRGLAGGGGELFFGEGSRLTVL.

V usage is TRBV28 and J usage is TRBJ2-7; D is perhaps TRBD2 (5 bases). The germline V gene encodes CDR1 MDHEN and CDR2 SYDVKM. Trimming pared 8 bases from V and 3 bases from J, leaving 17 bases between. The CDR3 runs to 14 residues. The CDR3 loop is CASLSSDSNYEQYF. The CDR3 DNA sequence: TGTGCCAGCCTGTCCTCGGACTCGAACTACGAGCAGTACTTC.

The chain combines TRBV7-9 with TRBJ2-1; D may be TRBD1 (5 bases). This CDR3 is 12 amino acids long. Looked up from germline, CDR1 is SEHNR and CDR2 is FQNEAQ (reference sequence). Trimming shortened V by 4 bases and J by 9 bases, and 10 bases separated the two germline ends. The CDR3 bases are TGTGCCAGCAGCTCCAGGACAAGTGAGCAGTTCTTC. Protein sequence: CASSSRTSEQFF.

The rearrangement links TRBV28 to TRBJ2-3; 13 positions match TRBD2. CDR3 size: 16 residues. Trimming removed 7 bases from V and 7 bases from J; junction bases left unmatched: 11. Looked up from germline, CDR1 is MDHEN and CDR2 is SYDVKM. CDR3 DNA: TGTGCCAGCAACCCGGGGGGACTAGCGGGACTCCATACGCAGTATTTT. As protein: CASNPGGLAGLHTQYF.

The CDR3 loop is CASSPTGAQETQYF. The CDR3 coding sequence is TGCGCCAGCAGCCCGACAGGGGCGCAAGAGACCCAGTACTTC. This chain joins TRBV5-1 and TRBJ2-5, with TRBD1 matching over 8 bases. Germline assignment: CDR1 SGHRS and CDR2 YFSETQ. This CDR3 has 14 residues. J was trimmed by 2 bases and V by 4 bases; bases with no gene match: 4.

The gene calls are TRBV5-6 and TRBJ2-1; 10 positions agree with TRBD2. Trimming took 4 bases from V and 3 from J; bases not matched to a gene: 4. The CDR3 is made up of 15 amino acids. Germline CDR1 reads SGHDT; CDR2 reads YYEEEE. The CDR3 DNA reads TGTGCCAGCAGCCGGCTAGCGGGAGTCTACAATGAGCAGTTCTTC. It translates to CASSRLAGVYNEQFF.

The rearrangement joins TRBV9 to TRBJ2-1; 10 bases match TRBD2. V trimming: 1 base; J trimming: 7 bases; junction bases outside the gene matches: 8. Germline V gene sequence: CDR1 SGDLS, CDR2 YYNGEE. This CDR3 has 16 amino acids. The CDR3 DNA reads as TGTGCCAGCAGCGTACAAGCGGGAGGGGTAGGTAATGAGCAGTTCTTC. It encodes CASSVQAGGVGNEQFF.

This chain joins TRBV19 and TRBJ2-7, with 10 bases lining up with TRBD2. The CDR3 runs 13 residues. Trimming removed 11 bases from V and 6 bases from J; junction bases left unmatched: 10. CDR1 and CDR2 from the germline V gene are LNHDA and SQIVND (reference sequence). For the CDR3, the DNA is TGTGCCTCATCGGAACTAGCGGGGATCGAGCAGTACTTC. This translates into CASSELAGIEQYF.

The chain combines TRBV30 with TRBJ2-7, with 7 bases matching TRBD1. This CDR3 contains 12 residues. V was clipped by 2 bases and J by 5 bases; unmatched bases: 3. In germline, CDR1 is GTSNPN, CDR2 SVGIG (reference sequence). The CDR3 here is CAWSLQGNEQYF. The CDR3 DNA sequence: TGTGCCTGGAGTCTACAGGGGAACGAGCAGTACTTC.

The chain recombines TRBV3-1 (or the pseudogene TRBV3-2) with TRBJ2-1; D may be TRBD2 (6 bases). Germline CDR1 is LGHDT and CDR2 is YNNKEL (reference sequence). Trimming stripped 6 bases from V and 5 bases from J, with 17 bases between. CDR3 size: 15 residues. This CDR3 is CASRTWGESDNEQFF. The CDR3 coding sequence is TGTGCCAGCAGAACTTGGGGGGAATCGGACAATGAGCAGTTCTTC.

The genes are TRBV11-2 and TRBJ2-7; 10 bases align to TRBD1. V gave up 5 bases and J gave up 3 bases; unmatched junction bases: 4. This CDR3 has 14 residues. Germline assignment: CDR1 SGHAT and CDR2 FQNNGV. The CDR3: CASSLRDRGYEQYF. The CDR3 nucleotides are TGTGCCAGCAGCCTTCGGGACAGGGGCTACGAGCAGTACTTC.